The clone carrying this TCR beta chain was detected a few times. The sample originates from a study of blood T cell repertoires in COVID-19. For the study at large: COVID-19 samples, acute and convalescent, were from the United States, Italy and Spain. Sources were T cells, B-cell-depleted T cells, or PBMCs; the material itself was cDNA or gDNA.

Original handling: The assay estimated nucleated cells by amplifying reference gene primers. Sequencing used immunoSEQ multiplex PCR; TCRdb keeps in-frame clones, though not all of them. The V and J calls and the clone size are those of that table, but D and trimming were determined from the DNA. The sample includes 100,000 to 150,000 clones, about 79% of them seen just once. This CDR3 has 13 amino acids. Germline V gene lookup returns CDR1 SGHRS and CDR2 YFSETQ. V was shortened by 3 bases and J by 7 bases, with 10 bases between the two germline ends. This receptor was identified in a man aged 35-49 years with active or convalescent COVID-19. V usage is TRBV5-1 and J usage is TRBJ1-4; a possible D gene is TRBD1 (5 bases). The specimen was peripheral blood. The CDR3 spells CASSSHGGEKLFF. The CDR3 bases are TGCGCCAGCAGCTCCCACGGGGGTGAAAAACTGTTTTTT.